Following are 15 T cell receptor beta chains from one sample sequenced in a study of shared clonotypes between healthy human individuals. TCRdb keeps only in-frame clones here, not all; method: immunoSEQ multiplex PCR. This table holds over a million clones, roughly 95% found once. Sample: naive CD4+ T cells sorted from blood. The sample's subset: CD45RA+ positively selected. The receptors were sampled from a man younger than 45 in good health.

The gene calls are TRBV28 and TRBJ1-2; the match to TRBD1 covers 8 bases. V was pared by 4 bases and J by 8 bases, with 9 bases of the junction left unmatched. Looked up from germline, CDR1 is MDHEN and CDR2 is SYDVKM. The CDR3 covers 14 residues. The CDR3 protein is CASSSTGTGGGYTF. CDR3 coding DNA: TGTGCCAGCAGTTCGACCGGGACAGGTGGAGGCTACACCTTC.

A word on this clone: The same CDR3 also results from other DNA sequences found in this sample. The rearrangement joins TRBV27 to TRBJ1-2; D is ambiguous. The germline V gene has CDR1 MNHEY and CDR2 SMNVEV (reference sequence). The V gene lost 5 bases and the J gene lost 3 bases, with 10 bases spanning the gap. The CDR3 runs 13 residues. This CDR3 is CASSQDRDYGYTF. CDR3 nucleotides: TGTGCCAGCAGTCAGGACCGAGACTATGGCTACACCTTC.

The V and J genes are TRBV10-3 and TRBJ2-5; 8 nucleotides agree with TRBD2. Germline lookup yields CDR1 ENHRY and CDR2 SYGVKD. The CDR3 consists of 15 residues. The J segment lost 2 bases and the V segment lost 4 bases, leaving 6 bases of the junction unmatched. DNA of the CDR3: TGTGCCATCAGTGGTAGCGGGATACCGCAAGAGACCCAGTACTTC. It is translated as CAISGSGIPQETQYF.

With regard to this clone: Other DNA sequences in the same sample also yield this CDR3. The chain has TRBV2 and TRBJ2-1; D is uncertain. CDR1 and CDR2 from the germline V gene are SNHLY and FYNNEI. This CDR3 spans 14 amino acids. Deletions cut 4 bases from V and 0 bases from J, with 7 bases between. This CDR3 reads CASSGLSSYNEQFF. The CDR3 nucleotides read TGTGCCAGCAGTGGGCTGAGCTCCTACAATGAGCAGTTCTTC.

This chain connects TRBV7-9 to TRBJ1-1; perhaps TRBD1 as D (5 bases). The CDR3 runs to 13 residues. Trimming cost V 5 bases and J 3 bases, with 10 bases left between them. The germline gives CDR1 SEHNR, CDR2 FQNEAQ (reference sequence). CDR3 sequence: CASSPGRDTEAFF. The CDR3 DNA is TGTGCCAGCAGCCCGGGGCGCGACACTGAAGCTTTCTTT.

The chain combines TRBV11-3 with TRBJ2-5, with D possibly TRBD2 on 6 matching bases. The CDR3 runs to 15 residues. The germline CDR1 and CDR2 sequences are SGHNT and YENEEA. Trimming took off 2 bases at V and 4 bases at J, with 14 bases between the two ends. CDR3 DNA: TGTGCCAGCAGCTTACGACGAGGAGGGGTAGAGACCCAGTACTTC. Its translation: CASSLRRGGVETQYF.

The V and J genes are TRBV6-5 and TRBJ2-3; 8 bases map to TRBD2. The ends lost 6 bases at V and 5 bases at J; junction bases unmatched: 7. CDR1 is MNHEY and CDR2 is SVGAGI in the germline V gene. This CDR3 is built from 14 residues. The CDR3 DNA reads TGTGCCAGCAGGCACGGGAGGGCCGTAGATACGCAGTATTTT. It translates to CASRHGRAVDTQYF.

This clone appeared once. The chain employs TRBV9 and TRBJ1-4; a possible D gene is TRBD1 (6 bases). V shed 0 bases and J shed 3 bases, with 12 bases lying between them. In germline, CDR1 is SGDLS, CDR2 YYNGEE. The CDR3 is made up of 16 amino acids. CDR3 sequence reads: CASSVGSRGPNEKLFF. The CDR3 region has the DNA TGTGCCAGCAGCGTAGGTAGCAGGGGACCTAATGAAAAACTGTTTTTT.

The chain carries TRBV7-2 and TRBJ2-1; D call uncertain. The V end lost 4 bases, the J end lost 5 bases, and 3 bases lay between the germline ends. This CDR3 has 11 amino acids. CDR1 and CDR2 (germline): SGHTA, FQGNSA. Here the CDR3 reads CASSSNNEQFF. The DNA for the CDR3 is TGTGCCAGCAGCTCTAACAATGAGCAGTTCTTC.

J is TRBJ2-3 and V is TRBV2, with D unresolved. Germline CDR1 and CDR2: SNHLY and FYNNEI. Trimming stripped 7 bases from V and 4 bases from J, with 12 bases between. CDR3 length equals 13 residues. The CDR3: CASIPNRADTQYF. The DNA of the CDR3 is TGTGCCAGCATCCCGAACCGGGCAGATACGCAGTATTTT. The full variable domain, its missing parts supplied by reference TRBV2 and TRBJ2-3, is EPEVTQTPSHQVTQMGQEVILRCVPISNHLYFYWYRQILGQKVEFLVSFYNNEISEKSEIFDDQFSVERPDGSNFTLKIRSTKLEDSAMYFCASIPNRADTQYFGPGTRLTVL.

The rearrangement links TRBV5-8 to TRBJ2-3, with TRBD2 as a possible D gene (5 bases). The germline gives CDR1 SGHTS, CDR2 YDEGEE. V lost 0 bases to trimming and J lost 4 bases, with 12 bases between them. This CDR3 has 15 amino acids. The CDR3 DNA is TGTGCCAGCAGCTTGGTGGTTAGCGTGCCAGATACGCAGTATTTT. Its translation is CASSLVVSVPDTQYF.

The gene calls are TRBV4-3 and TRBJ2-7; D unresolved. CDR3 length equals 14 residues. Germline V gives CDR1 LGHNA, CDR2 YSLEER. V was trimmed by 0 bases and J by 0 bases, leaving 6 bases between them. The CDR3 DNA reads as TGCGCCAGCAGCCAAGACAGGATCTCCTACGAGCAGTACTTC. It specifies CASSQDRISYEQYF.

The V gene is TRBV5-4, the J gene TRBJ2-5; D is possibly TRBD2 (6 bases). Germline V gives CDR1 SGHNT, CDR2 YYREEE (reference sequence). The CDR3 is 16 amino acids. The V and J ends lost 0 bases and 1 base respectively, with 13 bases between them. The CDR3 sequence is CASSLAPGESQETQYF. The DNA for the CDR3 is TGTGCCAGCAGCTTGGCTCCGGGAGAAAGCCAAGAGACCCAGTACTTC.

The chain carries TRBV29-1 and TRBJ1-1, with D unclear. Between the trimmed V and J ends, which lost 6 bases and 0 bases, there was a span of 8 bases. This CDR3 comprises 12 residues. Germline V gene data show CDR1 as SQVTM and CDR2 as ANQGSEA. CDR3 region: CSVIQVNTEAFF. In DNA, the CDR3 is TGCAGCGTCATTCAGGTGAACACTGAAGCTTTCTTT.

This chain links TRBV6-5 with TRBJ2-6; D call uncertain. Per the germline V gene, CDR1 is MNHEY and CDR2 is SVGAGI. The CDR3 sequence is 14 residues long. Trimming pared 6 bases from V and 0 bases from J, leaving 6 bases between. CDR3 in amino acids: CASSVYSGANVLTF. CDR3 bases: TGTGCCAGCAGCGTATACTCTGGGGCCAACGTCCTGACTTTC.